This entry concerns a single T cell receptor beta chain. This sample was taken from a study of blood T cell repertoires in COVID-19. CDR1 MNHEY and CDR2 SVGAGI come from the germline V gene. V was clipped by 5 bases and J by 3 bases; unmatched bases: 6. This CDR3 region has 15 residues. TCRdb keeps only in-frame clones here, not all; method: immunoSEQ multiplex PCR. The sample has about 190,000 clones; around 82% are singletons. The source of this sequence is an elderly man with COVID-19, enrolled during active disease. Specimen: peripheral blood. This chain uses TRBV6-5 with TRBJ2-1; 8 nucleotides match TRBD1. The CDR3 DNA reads TGTGCCAGCAGTACCTGGACAGGGAACTACAATGAGCAGTTCTTC. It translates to CASSTWTGNYNEQFF.